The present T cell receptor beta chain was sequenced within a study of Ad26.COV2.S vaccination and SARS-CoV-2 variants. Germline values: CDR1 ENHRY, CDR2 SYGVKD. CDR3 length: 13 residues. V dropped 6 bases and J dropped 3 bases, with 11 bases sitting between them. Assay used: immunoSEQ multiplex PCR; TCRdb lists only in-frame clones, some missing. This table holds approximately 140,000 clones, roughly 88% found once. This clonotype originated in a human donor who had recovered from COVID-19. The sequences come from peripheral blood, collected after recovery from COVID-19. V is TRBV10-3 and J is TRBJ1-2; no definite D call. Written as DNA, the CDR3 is TGTGCCATCAGGACGTCTCTGGACTATGGCTACACCTTC. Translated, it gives CAIRTSLDYGYTF.